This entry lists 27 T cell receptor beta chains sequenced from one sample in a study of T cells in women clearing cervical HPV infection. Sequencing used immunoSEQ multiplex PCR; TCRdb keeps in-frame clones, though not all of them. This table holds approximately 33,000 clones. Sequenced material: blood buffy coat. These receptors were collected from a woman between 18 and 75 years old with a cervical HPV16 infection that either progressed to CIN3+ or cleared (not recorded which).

CDR3 protein: CASSPMDRSFGNTIYF. The sequenced part of the CDR3 DNA is TGTGCCAGCTCACCAATGGACAGGTCCTTTGGAAACACC. J is TRBJ1-3 and V is TRBV18; 7 bases agree with TRBD1. Read sequence stops 3 residues before the CDR3 end, and the germline J gene provides the missing end. V was pared by 2 bases and J by 3 bases, with 7 bases of the junction left unmatched. The CDR3 totals 16 residues. Germline assignment: CDR1 KGHSH and CDR2 LQKENI.

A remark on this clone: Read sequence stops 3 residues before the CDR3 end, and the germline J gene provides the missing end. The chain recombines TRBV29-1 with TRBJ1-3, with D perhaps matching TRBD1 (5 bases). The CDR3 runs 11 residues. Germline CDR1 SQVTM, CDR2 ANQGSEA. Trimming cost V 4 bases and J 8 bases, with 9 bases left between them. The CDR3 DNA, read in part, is TGCAGCGTTGTTTGGGGCTACACC. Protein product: CSVVWGYT. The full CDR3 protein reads CSVVWGYTIYF. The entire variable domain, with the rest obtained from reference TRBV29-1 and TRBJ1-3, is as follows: SAVISQKPSRDICQRGTSLTIQCQVDSQVTMMFWYRQQPGQSLTLIATANQGSEATYESGFVIDKFPISRPNLTFSTLTVSNMSPEDSSIYLCSVVWGYTIYFGEGSWLTVV.

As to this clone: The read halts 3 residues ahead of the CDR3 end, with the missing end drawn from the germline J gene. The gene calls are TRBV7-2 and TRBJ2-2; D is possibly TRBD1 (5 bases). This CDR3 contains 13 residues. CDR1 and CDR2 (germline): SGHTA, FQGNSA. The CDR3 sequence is CASSLALREKLFF. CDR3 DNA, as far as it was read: TGTGCCAGCAGCTTAGCACTCAGGGAAAAG.

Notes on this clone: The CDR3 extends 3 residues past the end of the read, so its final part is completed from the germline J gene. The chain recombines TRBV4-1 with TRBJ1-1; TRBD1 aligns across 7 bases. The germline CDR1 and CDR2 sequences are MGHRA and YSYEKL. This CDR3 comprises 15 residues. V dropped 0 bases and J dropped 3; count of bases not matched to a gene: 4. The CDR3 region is CASSQEVTGDTEAFF. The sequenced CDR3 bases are TGCGCCAGCAGCCAAGAGGTAACAGGGGACACTGAA.

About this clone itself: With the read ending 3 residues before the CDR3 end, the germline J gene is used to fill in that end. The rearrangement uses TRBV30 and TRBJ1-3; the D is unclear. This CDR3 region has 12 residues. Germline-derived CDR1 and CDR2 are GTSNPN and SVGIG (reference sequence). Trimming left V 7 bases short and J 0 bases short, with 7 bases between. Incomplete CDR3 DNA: TGTGCCTCCACAAACTCTGGAAACACC. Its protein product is CASTNSGNT. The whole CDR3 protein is CASTNSGNTIYF.

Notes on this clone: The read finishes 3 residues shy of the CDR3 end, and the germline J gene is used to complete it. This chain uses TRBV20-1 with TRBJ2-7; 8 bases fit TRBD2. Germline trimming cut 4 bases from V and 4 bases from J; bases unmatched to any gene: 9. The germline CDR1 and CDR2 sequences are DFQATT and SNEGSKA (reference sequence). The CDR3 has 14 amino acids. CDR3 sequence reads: CSAMGVAGRYEQYF. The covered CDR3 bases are TGCAGTGCTATGGGGGTAGCGGGAAGGTACGAG.

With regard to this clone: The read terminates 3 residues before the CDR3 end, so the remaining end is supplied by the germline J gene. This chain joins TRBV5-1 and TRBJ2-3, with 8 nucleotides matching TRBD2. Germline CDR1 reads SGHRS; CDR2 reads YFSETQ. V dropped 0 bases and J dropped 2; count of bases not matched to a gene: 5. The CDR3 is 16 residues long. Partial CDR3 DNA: TGCGCCAGCAGCTTGGGTACTAGCGGTCTCACAGATACG. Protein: CASSLGTSGLTDT. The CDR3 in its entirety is CASSLGTSGLTDTQYF.

CDR3: CSARSRANSPLFF. The sequenced part of the CDR3 DNA is TGCAGTGCTAGGTCCAGGGCAAATTCACCG. The J gene is TRBJ2-2, the V gene TRBV20-1, with D possibly TRBD1 on 5 matching bases. With the read ending 3 residues before the CDR3 end, the germline J gene is used to fill in that end. In germline, CDR1 is DFQATT, CDR2 SNEGSKA (reference sequence). The CDR3 has 13 amino acids.

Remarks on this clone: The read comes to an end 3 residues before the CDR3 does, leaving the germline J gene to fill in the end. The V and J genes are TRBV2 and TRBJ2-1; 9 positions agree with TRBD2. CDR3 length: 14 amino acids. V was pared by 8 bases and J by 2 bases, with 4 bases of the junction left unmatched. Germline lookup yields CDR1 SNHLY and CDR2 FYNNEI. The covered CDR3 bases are TGTGCCAGCTTAGCGGGAGACACCTACAATGAG. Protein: CASLAGDTYNE. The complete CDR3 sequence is CASLAGDTYNEQFF.

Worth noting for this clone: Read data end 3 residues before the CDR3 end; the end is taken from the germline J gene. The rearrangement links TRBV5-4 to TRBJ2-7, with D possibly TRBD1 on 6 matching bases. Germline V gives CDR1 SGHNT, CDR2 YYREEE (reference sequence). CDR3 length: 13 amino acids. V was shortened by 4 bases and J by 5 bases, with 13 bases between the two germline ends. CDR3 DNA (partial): TGTGCCAGCAGCCTACAGGGTTCCCACGAG. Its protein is CASSLQGSHE. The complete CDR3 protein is CASSLQGSHEQYF.

The sequenced CDR3 bases are TGCAGTGCTATACGACACGGGGGGCTCTATAATTCACCC. Its translation: CSAIRHGGLYNSP. The CDR3 in its entirety is CSAIRHGGLYNSPLHF. V gene TRBV20-1 combines with J gene TRBJ1-6; the D gene is possibly TRBD1 (6 bases). The CDR3 end is not reached by the read, which stops 3 residues before it; the germline J gene fills it in. Trimming took 4 bases from V and 3 from J, leaving 16 bases between them. The CDR3 covers 16 residues. Germline V lookup: CDR1 DFQATT, CDR2 SNEGSKA (reference sequence).

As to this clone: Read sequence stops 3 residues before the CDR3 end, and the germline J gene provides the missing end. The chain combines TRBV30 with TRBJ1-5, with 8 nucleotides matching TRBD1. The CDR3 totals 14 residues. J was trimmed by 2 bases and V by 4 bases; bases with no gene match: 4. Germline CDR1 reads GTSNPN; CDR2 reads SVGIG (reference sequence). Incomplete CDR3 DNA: TGTGCCTGGAACGGACAGGGCGGCAATCAGCCC. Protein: CAWNGQGGNQP. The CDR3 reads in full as CAWNGQGGNQPQHF.

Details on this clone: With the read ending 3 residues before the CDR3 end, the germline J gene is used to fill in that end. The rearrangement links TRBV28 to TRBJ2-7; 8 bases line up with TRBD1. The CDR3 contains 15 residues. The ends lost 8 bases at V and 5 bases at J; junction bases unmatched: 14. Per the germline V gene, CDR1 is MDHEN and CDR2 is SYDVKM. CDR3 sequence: CASARRGQDFHEQYF. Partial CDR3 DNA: TGTGCCAGCGCCAGGAGGGGACAGGATTTCCACGAG.

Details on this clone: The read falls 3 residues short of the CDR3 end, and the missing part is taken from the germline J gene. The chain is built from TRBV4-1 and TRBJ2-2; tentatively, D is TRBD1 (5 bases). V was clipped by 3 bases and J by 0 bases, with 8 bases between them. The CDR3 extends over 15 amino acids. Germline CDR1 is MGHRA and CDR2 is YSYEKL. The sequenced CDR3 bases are TGCGCCAGCAGCCACTGGGGCTCGAACACCGGGGAG. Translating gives CASSHWGSNTGE. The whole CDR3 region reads CASSHWGSNTGELFF.

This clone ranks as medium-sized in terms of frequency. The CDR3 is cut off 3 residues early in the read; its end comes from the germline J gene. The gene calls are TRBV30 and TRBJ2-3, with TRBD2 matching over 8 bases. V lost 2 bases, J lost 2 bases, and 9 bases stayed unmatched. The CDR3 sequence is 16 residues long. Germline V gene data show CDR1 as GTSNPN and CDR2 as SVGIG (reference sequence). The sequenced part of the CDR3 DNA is TGTGCCTGGAGTTCACTAGCGGCCTTCCACACAGATACG. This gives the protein CAWSSLAAFHTDT. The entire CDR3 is CAWSSLAAFHTDTQYF.

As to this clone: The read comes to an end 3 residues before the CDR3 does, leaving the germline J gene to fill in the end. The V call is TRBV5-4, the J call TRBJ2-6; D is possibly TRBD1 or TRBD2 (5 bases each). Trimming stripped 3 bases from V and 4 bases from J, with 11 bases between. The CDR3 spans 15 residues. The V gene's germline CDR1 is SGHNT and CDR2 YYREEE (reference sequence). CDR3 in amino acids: CASSSRGVGANVLTF. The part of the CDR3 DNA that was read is TGTGCCAGCAGCTCAAGGGGAGTCGGGGCCAACGTC. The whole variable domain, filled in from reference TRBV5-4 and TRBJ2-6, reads ETGVTQSPTHLIKTRGQQVTLRCSSQSGHNTVSWYQQALGQGPQFIFQYYREEENGRGNFPPRFSGLQFPNYSSELNVNALELDDSALYLCASSSRGVGANVLTFGAGSRLTVL.

The CDR3 bases that were read are TGTGCCAGCACACAAAGGTGGATGGAAGGGACG. It specifies CASTQRWMEGT. The full CDR3 sequence reads CASTQRWMEGTQYF. V is TRBV19 and J is TRBJ2-3; D is undetermined. The CDR3 goes on 3 residues after the read ends, and that part is filled in from the germline J gene. The CDR3 consists of 14 residues. CDR1 is LNHDA and CDR2 is SQIVND in the germline V gene (reference sequence).

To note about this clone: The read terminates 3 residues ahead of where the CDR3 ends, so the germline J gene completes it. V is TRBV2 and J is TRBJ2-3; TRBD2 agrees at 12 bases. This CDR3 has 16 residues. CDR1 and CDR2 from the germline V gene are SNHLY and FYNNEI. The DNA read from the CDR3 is TGTGCCAGCAGTGGGCTAGCGGGGGGGGCCCAAGAGACG. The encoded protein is CASSGLAGGAQET. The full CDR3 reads CASSGLAGGAQETQYF.

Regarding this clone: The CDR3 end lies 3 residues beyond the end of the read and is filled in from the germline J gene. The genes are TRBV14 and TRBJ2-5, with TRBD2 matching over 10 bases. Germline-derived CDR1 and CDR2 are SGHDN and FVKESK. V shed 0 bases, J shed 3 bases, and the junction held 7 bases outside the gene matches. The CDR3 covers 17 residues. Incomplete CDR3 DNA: TGTGCCAGCAGCCAAGATTCACTAGCGGGGAAGGAAGAGACC. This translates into CASSQDSLAGKEET. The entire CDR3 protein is CASSQDSLAGKEETQYF.

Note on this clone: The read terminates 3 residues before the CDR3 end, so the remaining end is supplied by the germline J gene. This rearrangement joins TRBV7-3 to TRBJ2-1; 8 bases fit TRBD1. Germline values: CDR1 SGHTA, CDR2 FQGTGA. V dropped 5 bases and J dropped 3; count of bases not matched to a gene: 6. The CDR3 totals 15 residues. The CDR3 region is CASSIQGGDYNEQFF. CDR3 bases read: TGTGCCAGCAGCATACAGGGGGGTGACTACAATGAG.

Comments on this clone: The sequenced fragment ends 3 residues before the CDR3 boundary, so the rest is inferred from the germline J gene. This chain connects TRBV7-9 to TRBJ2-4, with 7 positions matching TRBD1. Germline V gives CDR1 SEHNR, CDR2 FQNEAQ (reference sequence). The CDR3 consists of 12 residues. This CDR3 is CASSYDRVGQYF. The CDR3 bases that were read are TGTGCCAGCAGCTACGACAGGGTTGGT.

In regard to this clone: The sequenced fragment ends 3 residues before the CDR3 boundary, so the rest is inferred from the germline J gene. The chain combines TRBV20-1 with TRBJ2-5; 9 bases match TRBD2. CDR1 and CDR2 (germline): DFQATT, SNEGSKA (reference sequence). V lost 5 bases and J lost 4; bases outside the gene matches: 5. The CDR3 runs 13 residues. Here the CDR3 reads CSARGGAAETQYF. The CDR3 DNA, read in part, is TGCAGTGCTCGCGGGGGGGCCGCAGAGACC.

CDR3 DNA, as far as it was read: TGCGCCAGCAGCCCAAGGACTAGGGCAGTCGAG. Its translation is CASSPRTRAVE. From start to end, the CDR3 is CASSPRTRAVEQYF. The chain has TRBV4-1 and TRBJ2-7; TRBD2 agrees at 7 bases. The observed sequence ends 3 residues before the CDR3 terminus, with the missing tail filled in from the germline J gene. The CDR3 runs to 14 residues. Germline V CDR1 and CDR2: MGHRA, YSYEKL. J lost 6 bases, V lost 4 bases, and 9 bases had no gene match.

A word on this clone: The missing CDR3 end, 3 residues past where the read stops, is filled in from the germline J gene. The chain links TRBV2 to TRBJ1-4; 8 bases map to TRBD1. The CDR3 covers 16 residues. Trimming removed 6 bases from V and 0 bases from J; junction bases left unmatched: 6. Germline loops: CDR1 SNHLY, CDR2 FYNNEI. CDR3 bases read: TGTGCCAGCAGAGTTGGACAGGGTGCAACTAATGAAAAA. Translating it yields CASRVGQGATNEK. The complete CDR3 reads CASRVGQGATNEKLFF.

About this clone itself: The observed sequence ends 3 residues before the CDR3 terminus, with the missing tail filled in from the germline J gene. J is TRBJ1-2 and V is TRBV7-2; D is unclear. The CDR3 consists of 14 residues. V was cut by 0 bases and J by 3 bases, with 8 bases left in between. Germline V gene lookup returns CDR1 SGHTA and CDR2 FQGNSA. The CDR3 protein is CASSLARYDYGYTF. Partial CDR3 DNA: TGTGCCAGCAGCTTAGCCAGGTACGACTATGGC.

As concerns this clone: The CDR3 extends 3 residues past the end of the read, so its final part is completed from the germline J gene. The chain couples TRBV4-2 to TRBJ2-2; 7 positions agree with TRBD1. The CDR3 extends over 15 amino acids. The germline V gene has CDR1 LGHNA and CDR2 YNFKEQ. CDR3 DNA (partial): TGTGCCAGCAGCCAAGATGGGACAGCTAATGAAAAG. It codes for CASSQDGTANEK. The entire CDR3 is CASSQDGTANEKLFF.

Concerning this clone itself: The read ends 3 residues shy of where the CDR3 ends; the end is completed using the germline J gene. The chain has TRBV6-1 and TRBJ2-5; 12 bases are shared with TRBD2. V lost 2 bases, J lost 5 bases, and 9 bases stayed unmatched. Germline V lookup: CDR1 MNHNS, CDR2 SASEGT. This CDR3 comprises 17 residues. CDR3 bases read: TGTGCCAGCAGTGAACTAGCGGGAGGGTCGTTTGGTGAGACC. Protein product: CASSELAGGSFGET. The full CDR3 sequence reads CASSELAGGSFGETQYF.